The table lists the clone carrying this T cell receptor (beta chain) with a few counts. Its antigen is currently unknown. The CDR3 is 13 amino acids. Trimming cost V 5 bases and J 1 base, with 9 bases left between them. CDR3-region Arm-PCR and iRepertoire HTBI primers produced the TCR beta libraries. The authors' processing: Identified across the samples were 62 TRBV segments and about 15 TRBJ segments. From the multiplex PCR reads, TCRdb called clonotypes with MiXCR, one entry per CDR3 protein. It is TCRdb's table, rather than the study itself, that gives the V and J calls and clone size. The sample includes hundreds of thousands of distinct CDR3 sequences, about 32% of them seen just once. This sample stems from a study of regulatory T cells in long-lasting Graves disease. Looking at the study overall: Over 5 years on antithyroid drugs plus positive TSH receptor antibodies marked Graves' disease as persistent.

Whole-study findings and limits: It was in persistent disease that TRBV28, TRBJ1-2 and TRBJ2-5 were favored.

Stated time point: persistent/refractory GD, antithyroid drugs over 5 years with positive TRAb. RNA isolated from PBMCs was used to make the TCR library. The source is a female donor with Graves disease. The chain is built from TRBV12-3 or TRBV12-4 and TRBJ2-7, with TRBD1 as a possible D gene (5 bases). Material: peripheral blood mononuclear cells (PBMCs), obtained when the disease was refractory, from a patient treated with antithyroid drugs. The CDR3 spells CASSHRQSYEQYF. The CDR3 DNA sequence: TGTGCCAGCAGTCACCGACAGTCCTACGAGCAGTACTTC.